This is a list of T cell receptor beta chains from one sample in a study of radiation and T cells in renal cell carcinoma. Clones were read by immunoSEQ multiplex PCR, and TCRdb kept only the in-frame ones, dropping some. The sample lists almost 9,500 clones; about 63% were seen once. The sequences come from tumor tissue, collected from a patient whose treatment included radiotherapy and nephrectomy. The receptors derive from a woman aged 45-60 years with renal cell carcinoma. Each CDR3 is given with its conserved first and last residue. Fields, in order: clone size, J gene, V gene, D gene, CDR3 DNA, CDR3 protein. D genes are given only for firm matches. Where a row states a size, it is once, few, many or the class of an expanded clone; other rows omit it.

.,TRBJ2-5,TRBV11-3,.,TGTGCCAGCAGCTTAGGGAGCCAGGGAGGTTTTGAGACCCAGTACTTC,CASSLGSQGGFETQYF
once,TRBJ2-4,TRBV9,TRBD2,TGTGCCAGCAGCCGCTCGCGGGGGGGCTCGGACATTCAGTACTTC,CASSRSRGGSDIQYF
.,TRBJ2-5,TRBV2,TRBD2,TGTGCCAGCAGCAATCTAGCGGGGGCGCAAGAGACCCAGTACTTC,CASSNLAGAQETQYF
.,TRBJ2-7,TRBV2,TRBD1,TGTGCCAGCAGCCCCATCGTCAGGGGGTACGAGCAGTACTTC,CASSPIVRGYEQYF
.,TRBJ1-2,TRBV5-1,.,TGCGCCAGCAGCTTGGACTTCGAGGGAGGTGGCTACACCTTC,CASSLDFEGGGYTF
medium-sized,TRBJ1-6,TRBV11-2,TRBD1,TGTGCCAGCAGCCCAGGGGGCAAGCTGCCCCTCCACTTT,CASSPGGKLPLHF
.,TRBJ1-5,TRBV5-8,.,TGTGCCAGCAGCTTTGGCGGCCTCAATCAGCCCCAGCATTTT,CASSFGGLNQPQHF
.,TRBJ2-4,TRBV29-1,.,TGCAGCGTTAAAGAGGGGACACTACAGTACTTC,CSVKEGTLQYF
.,TRBJ2-7,TRBV7-2,.,TGTGCCAGCAGCTCCCGGACAGTCTCCTACGAGCAGTACTTC,CASSSRTVSYEQYF
.,TRBJ1-4,TRBV5-4,TRBD1,TGTGCCAGCAGTCCCGGGACAGGCCCTGAAAAACTGTTTTTT,CASSPGTGPEKLFF
few,TRBJ1-5,TRBV28,.,TGTGCCAGCAGTTTGACAGACAATCAGCCCCAGCATTTT,CASSLTDNQPQHF
once,TRBJ2-3,TRBV30,TRBD2,TGTGCCTGGAGTAGGAGCGGGGGGAACACAGATACGCAGTATTTT,CAWSRSGGNTDTQYF
.,TRBJ1-2,TRBV2,TRBD1,TGTGCCAGCAGCCCGGGACAGGGGGCTGGTGGCTACACCTTC,CASSPGQGAGGYTF
few,TRBJ2-7,TRBV28,TRBD1,TGTGCCAGCAACGTCCCCGGGACAGGTGGGAACGAGCAGTACTTC,CASNVPGTGGNEQYF
once,TRBJ2-5,TRBV11-3,TRBD2,TGTGCCAGCAGCCTAGCGGGTAAAGAGACCCAGTACTTC,CASSLAGKETQYF
.,TRBJ1-5,TRBV7-8,.,TGTGCCAGCAGCTTAGGCCTCCGGGAAAGACAGCCCCAGCATTTT,CASSLGLRERQPQHF
few,TRBJ2-4,TRBV2,.,TGTGCCAGCAGCTCAAGCTCCGGAGCCAAAAACATTCAGTACTTC,CASSSSSGAKNIQYF
.,TRBJ1-1,TRBV5-6,.,TGTGCCAGCAGCTTGTTTGGGTCTGGCAATGAAGCTTTCTTT,CASSLFGSGNEAFF
.,TRBJ2-7,TRBV5-4,.,TGTGCCAGCAGCTCCCACCAAGGGACCTACGAGCAGTACTTC,CASSSHQGTYEQYF
.,TRBJ1-1,TRBV19,.,TGTGCCAGTAGCGGACTTTTATCCACTGAAGCTTTCTTT,CASSGLLSTEAFF
.,TRBJ2-1,TRBV2,.,TGTGCCAGCAGTGACCCGGGGAGAGGGGAGAGGAATGAGCAGTTCTTC,CASSDPGRGERNEQFF
.,TRBJ2-3,TRBV7-2,TRBD2,TGTGCCAGCAGCTCATTAGCGGGAGATGCAGATACGCAGTATTTT,CASSSLAGDADTQYF
once,TRBJ1-5,TRBV28,.,TGTGCCAGCAGAGGTCGAGGGGGTAGTCGCAATCAGCCCCAGCATTTT,CASRGRGGSRNQPQHF
.,TRBJ2-6,TRBV9,.,TGTGCCAGCAGCGAGGGACTCAGGATCTCTGGGGCCAACGTCCTGACTTTC,CASSEGLRISGANVLTF
few,TRBJ1-1,TRBV4-2,TRBD1,TGTGCCAGCAGCCAAGAGGGGACAGGGGGCACTGAAGCTTTCTTT,CASSQEGTGGTEAFF
.,TRBJ2-7,TRBV7-9,TRBD1,TGTGCCAGCAGCCCGGGACAGGGCATCTCCTACGAGCAGTACTTC,CASSPGQGISYEQYF
.,TRBJ1-1,TRBV5-1,.,TGCGCCAGCAGCTTGGAACAGGGCAACACTGAAGCTTTCTTT,CASSLEQGNTEAFF
.,TRBJ1-1,TRBV23-1,.,TGCGCCAGCAGTCAATCTTGGAGGGCGAAGCGGTCTCAAGCTTTCTTT,CASSQSWRAKRSQAFF
.,TRBJ2-2,TRBV19,.,TGTGCAGGGGGGAGAACGAACACCGGGGAGCTGTTTTTT,CAGGRTNTGELFF
.,TRBJ2-7,TRBV7-2,TRBD2,TGTGCCAGCAGTCCTGACATCCGCGGGGGAGAGCAGTACTTC,CASSPDIRGGEQYF
few,TRBJ2-7,TRBV2,.,TGTGCCAGCACCGTGGCCTACGAGCAGTACTTC,CASTVAYEQYF
.,TRBJ2-2,TRBV19,TRBD2,TGTGCCAGTAGTTTCCTAGCGGGTGCCAACACCGGGGAGCTGTTTTTT,CASSFLAGANTGELFF
.,TRBJ1-5,TRBV9,.,TGTGCCAGCTCTTTAGGTCTATCTCAGCCCCAGCATTTT,CASSLGLSQPQHF
once,TRBJ2-5,TRBV5-1,.,TGCGCCAGCAGCTTTACGGAAGCGGACCGAGAGACCCAGTACTTC,CASSFTEADRETQYF
.,TRBJ2-6,TRBV2,TRBD2,TGTGCCAGCAGTGAAGAGCGGGGGGGTAACGTCCTGACTTTC,CASSEERGGNVLTF
.,TRBJ1-3,TRBV9,.,TGTGCCAGCAGCACAACGGTGGCAGCTGGAAACACCATATATTTT,CASSTTVAAGNTIYF
.,TRBJ1-4,TRBV7-8,TRBD1,TGTGCCAGCAGCCACATAATTCTAGGACAGGTTGGAAAACTGTTTTTT,CASSHIILGQVGKLFF
.,TRBJ2-3,TRBV19,.,TGTGCCAGTAGTACCCTGTTACCCACAGATACGCAGTATTTT,CASSTLLPTDTQYF
.,TRBJ1-1,TRBV6-1,.,TGTGCCAGCATTCTGGACGGAAACACTGAAGCTTTCTTT,CASILDGNTEAFF
.,TRBJ2-7,TRBV18,TRBD1,TGTGCCAGCTCGCGATTCCGGGACAGGGGCGGTCTCTCCTACGAGCAGTACTTC,CASSRFRDRGGLSYEQYF
.,TRBJ2-7,TRBV2,.,TGTGCCAGCAGTGGCCTAGCACAACCCTACGAGCAGTACTTC,CASSGLAQPYEQYF
.,TRBJ1-1,TRBV2,.,TGTGCCAGCAGGGAGGGGATGGCTGAAGCTTTCTTT,CASREGMAEAFF
.,TRBJ2-1,TRBV5-6,.,TGTGCCAGCAGCCTGGGACAATACTACAATGAGCAGTTCTTC,CASSLGQYYNEQFF